These 16 T cell receptor beta chains came from one sample sequenced in a study of vaccination effects on CD4 cells after COVID-19. CD4+ T cell isolation took place after less than 13 days of culture. The vaccine given was either BNT162b2 or mRNA-1273, in two doses. The antigens these receptors bind are not known. The assay was immunoSEQ multiplex PCR, and TCRdb's table has in-frame clones only and misses some. The table has about 45,000 clones, 72% seen once. The material was CD4+ T cells from PBMCs cultured without peptide, obtained after COVID-19 vaccination. The receptors derive from a human donor who received a COVID-19 vaccine.

The genes are TRBV19 and TRBJ1-2; 7 nucleotides align to TRBD1. The CDR3 is 14 amino acids. Germline CDR1 LNHDA, CDR2 SQIVND (reference sequence). The junction had 10 bases not matched to a gene; V was cut back by 4 bases and J by 8 bases. This CDR3 reads CASSTTRQGYGYTF. The CDR3 coding sequence is TGTGCCAGTAGTACGACGCGACAGGGATACGGCTACACCTTC.

V is TRBV2 and J is TRBJ1-6, with 9 bases identical to TRBD1. This CDR3 has 15 residues. The junction had 10 bases not matched to a gene; V was cut back by 5 bases and J by 11 bases. Germline lookup yields CDR1 SNHLY and CDR2 FYNNEI. CDR3 sequence reads: CASSKAGTGTPPLHF. CDR3 in DNA: TGTGCCAGCAGTAAGGCCGGGACAGGGACTCCACCCCTCCACTTT.

The rearrangement links TRBV6-6 to TRBJ1-2; 9 bases fit TRBD1. V was pared by 5 bases and J by 6 bases, with 4 bases of the junction left unmatched. The V gene's germline CDR1 is MNHNY and CDR2 SVGAGI (reference sequence). The CDR3 totals 13 residues. Written as DNA, the CDR3 is TGTGCCAGCAGTCACCGGGACAGGGATGGCTACACCTTC. This encodes CASSHRDRDGYTF.

The chain carries TRBV6-2 or TRBV6-3 and TRBJ2-1, with unresolved D. This CDR3 is built from 17 residues. The V and J ends lost 5 bases and 4 bases respectively, with 21 bases between them. Germline V gene data show CDR1 as MNHEY and CDR2 as SVGEGT. This CDR3 reads CASSPSVSRQRYNEQFF. CDR3 in DNA: TGTGCCAGCAGTCCCTCCGTTTCTCGTCAGCGATACAATGAGCAGTTCTTC.

The CDR3 spells CATEDEGMNTEAFF. CDR3 nucleotides: TGTGCCACGGAGGACGAGGGGATGAACACTGAAGCTTTCTTT. This chain uses TRBV10-3 with TRBJ1-1; TRBD1 is a possible D gene (5 bases). The V and J ends lost 10 bases and 0 bases respectively, with 15 bases between them. This CDR3 has 14 amino acids. Germline CDR1 is ENHRY and CDR2 is SYGVKD.

The gene calls are TRBV5-1 and TRBJ2-7; a possible D gene is TRBD2 (6 bases). The germline gives CDR1 SGHRS, CDR2 YFSETQ. The CDR3 is 14 amino acids. Trimming left V 3 bases short and J 0 bases short, with 10 bases between. The CDR3 nucleotides read TGCGCCAGCAGCTGGGAGGCTAGCTCCTACGAGCAGTACTTC. Protein product: CASSWEASSYEQYF.

This clone was observed a few times. V is TRBV6-1 and J is TRBJ2-3; 9 bases are shared with TRBD2. Germline lookup yields CDR1 MNHNS and CDR2 SASEGT. The CDR3 runs to 16 residues. V shed 1 base, J shed 4 bases, and the junction held 6 bases outside the gene matches. The CDR3 DNA follows: TGTGCCAGCAGTGAAGTTAGCGGGAGTTTCGCAGATACGCAGTATTTT. It codes for CASSEVSGSFADTQYF.

The chain couples TRBV2 to TRBJ2-5; a possible D gene is TRBD1 (5 bases). V was clipped by 2 bases and J by 7 bases, with 5 bases between them. The CDR3 is made up of 11 amino acids. Germline values: CDR1 SNHLY, CDR2 FYNNEI. The chain's CDR3 is CASSEQGTQYF. CDR3 DNA: TGTGCCAGCAGTGAACAGGGGACCCAGTACTTC.

In the case of this clone: Mismatch with germline at one junction end may stem from a read error. This chain uses TRBV11-1 with TRBJ1-5, with unresolved D. This CDR3 has 13 residues. Germline V gene data show CDR1 as SGHAT and CDR2 as FQDESV (reference sequence). The CDR3 loop is CASSLARNQPQHF. CDR3 coding DNA: TGTGCCAGCAGCCTAGCCCGCAATCAGCCCCAGCATTTT. The full variable domain, its missing parts supplied by reference TRBV11-1 and TRBJ1-5, is EAEVAQSPRYKITEKSQAVAFWCDPISGHATLYWYRQILGQGPELLVQFQDESVVDDSQLPKDRFSAERLKGVDSTLKIQPAELGDSAMYLCASSLARNQPQHFGDGTRLSIL.

The chain uses TRBV5-6 and TRBJ2-1; 11 bases fit TRBD2. The germline gives CDR1 SGHDT, CDR2 YYEEEE. The CDR3 runs to 18 residues. V shed 1 base, J shed 0 bases, and the junction held 6 bases outside the gene matches. The CDR3 spells CASSLRLAGRRSYNEQFF. The CDR3 DNA reads as TGTGCCAGCAGCTTGAGACTAGCGGGACGTCGCTCCTACAATGAGCAGTTCTTC.

V usage is TRBV5-1 and J usage is TRBJ2-5, with 7 bases lining up with TRBD2. Germline CDR1 is SGHRS and CDR2 is YFSETQ. The CDR3 is 14 residues long. The V gene end was trimmed by 2 bases and the J gene end by 1 base; junction bases not matched to a gene: 2. CDR3 sequence (DNA): TGCGCCAGCAGCTTTGGGGGGGGCCAAGAGACCCAGTACTTC. It codes for CASSFGGGQETQYF.

This clone was detected a few times. The chain employs TRBV5-1 and TRBJ2-2, with D hard to call. V lost 2 bases to trimming and J lost 1 base, with 6 bases between them. The CDR3 covers 14 residues. The germline V gene encodes CDR1 SGHRS and CDR2 YFSETQ. Here the CDR3 reads CASSLLLNTGELFF. The CDR3 DNA is TGCGCCAGCAGCTTACTCCTGAACACCGGGGAGCTGTTTTTT.

The chain carries TRBV3-1 (or the pseudogene TRBV3-2) and TRBJ2-5; perhaps TRBD2 as D (5 bases). The CDR3 length is 13 residues. The germline V and J ends were trimmed by 0 bases and 8 bases, with 10 bases remaining between them. Per germline, CDR1 LGHDT and CDR2 YNNKEL (reference sequence). In DNA form, the CDR3 reads TGTGCCAGCAGCCAAGACCCGCTAGCCACCCAGTACTTC. Protein sequence: CASSQDPLATQYF.

The V gene is TRBV14, the J gene TRBJ1-1; 11 bases are shared with TRBD1. The ends lost 0 bases at V and 10 bases at J; junction bases unmatched: 13. The CDR3 loop spans 17 amino acids. Germline CDR1 and CDR2: SGHDN and FVKESK. CDR3 loop: CASSQEGQGARVVLAFF. The CDR3 DNA is TGTGCCAGCAGCCAAGAAGGACAGGGGGCGCGGGTTGTATTAGCTTTCTTT. Full variable domain (outside the CDR3, taken from reference TRBV14 and TRBJ1-1): EAGVTQFPSHSVIEKGQTVTLRCDPISGHDNLYWYRRVMGKEIKFLLHFVKESKQDESGMPNNRFLAERTGGTYSTLKVQPAELEDSGVYFCASSQEGQGARVVLAFFGQGTRLTVV.

J is TRBJ2-1 and V is TRBV11-2, with D maybe TRBD2 (5 bases). The CDR3 consists of 15 residues. CDR1 and CDR2 (germline): SGHAT, FQNNGV. V shed 2 bases and J shed 0 bases, with 8 bases lying between them. The DNA of the CDR3 is TGTGCCAGCAGCTTACGAGGGAGCTCCTACAATGAGCAGTTCTTC. It is translated as CASSLRGSSYNEQFF.

The chain employs TRBV25-1 and TRBJ1-2; no reliable D call. With 2 bases removed from V and 8 bases from J, the gap between germline ends came to 12 bases. CDR3 size: 13 residues. The germline V gene has CDR1 MGHDK and CDR2 SYGVNS. The CDR3 region has the DNA TGTGCCAGCAGTGAAGTCGGCGTGGTGGGCTACACCTTC. The encoded protein is CASSEVGVVGYTF.